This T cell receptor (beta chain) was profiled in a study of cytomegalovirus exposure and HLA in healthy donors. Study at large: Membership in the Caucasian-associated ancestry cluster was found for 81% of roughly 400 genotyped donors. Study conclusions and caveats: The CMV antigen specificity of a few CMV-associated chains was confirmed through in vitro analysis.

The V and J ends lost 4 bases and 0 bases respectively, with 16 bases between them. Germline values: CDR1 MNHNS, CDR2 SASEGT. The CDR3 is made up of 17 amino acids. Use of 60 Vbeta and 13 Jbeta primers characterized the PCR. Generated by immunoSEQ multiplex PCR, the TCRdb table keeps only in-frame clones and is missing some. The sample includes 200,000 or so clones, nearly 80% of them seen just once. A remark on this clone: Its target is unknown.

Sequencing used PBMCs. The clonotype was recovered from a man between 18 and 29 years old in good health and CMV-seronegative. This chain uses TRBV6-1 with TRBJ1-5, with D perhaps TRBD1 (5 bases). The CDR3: CASSASWTSLSNQPQHF. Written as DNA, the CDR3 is TGTGCCAGCAGTGCTTCGTGGACATCCCTTAGCAATCAGCCCCAGCATTTT.